This T cell receptor (beta chain) is drawn from a study of shared clonotypes between healthy human individuals. Study-level information: CD4 naive cells filled three plates per donor, CD4 memory three, CD8 naive two and CD8 memory one. Study observations and caveats: Since donors were few, the genetic and exposure-history diversity represented was limited. Rarefaction demonstrated incomplete sorted-subset sequencing despite large depth.

The germline gives CDR1 LNHDA, CDR2 SQIVND (reference sequence). The V end lost 7 bases, the J end lost 1 base, and 11 bases lay between the germline ends. This CDR3 is 14 amino acids long. Details on this clone: As yet, its antigen is unknown.

Each CD8 memory set brought CD45RO+ cells together with CCR7-negative CD45RA+ TemRA cells. Clones were read by immunoSEQ multiplex PCR, and TCRdb kept only the in-frame ones, dropping some. The sample includes around 690,000 clones, about 92% seen only once; the top ten take 34%. The J gene is TRBJ1-5, the V gene TRBV19, with D unresolved. The receptor was isolated from a man aged 18-30 years in good health. Some clones in this sample may be carry-over from other donors' samples. The sequenced material came from memory CD8+ T cells from PBMCs. Subset defined: CD45RO+ cells pooled with CCR7-negative TemRA cells. The CDR3 DNA reads TGTGCCAGTAACTTAGGAGAGAGCAATCAGCCCCAGCATTTT. Amino acid sequence: CASNLGESNQPQHF.